This TCR beta chain derives from a study of T-cell reconstitution after alpha-beta-depleted transplantation in children. Preparing the TCRbeta library involved the use of unique molecular identifiers. TCRdb called the PCR reads again in MiXCR, with one record for every CDR3 protein. The top ten hold roughly 2.5% of the sample, which has over 300,000 distinct CDR3 sequences, over 9% seen once. The CDR3 is 16 residues long. Germline V lookup: CDR1 SGHNT, CDR2 YENEEA. The junction had 10 bases not matched to a gene; V was cut back by 5 bases and J by 5 bases. This clonotype was counted a few times. The chain is built from TRBV11-3 and TRBJ2-1; 9 bases align to TRBD2. The source material was PBMCs from the stem cell graft donor, sampled from the stem cell graft. This sequence was found in a human donor who donated a stem cell graft to a child with acute lymphoblastic leukemia. The chain's CDR3 is CASSPGLAGRNNEQFF. CDR3 nucleotides: TGTGCCAGCAGCCCAGGGCTAGCGGGGAGAAACAATGAGCAGTTCTTC.